Listed here is a single T cell receptor (beta chain). Its antigen is not known. The assay was immunoSEQ multiplex PCR, and TCRdb's table has in-frame clones only and misses some. This table holds under 150,000 clones, about nine tenths found once. These data come from a study of graft-versus-host responses after intestinal transplantation. Study details: As for transplant type, recipients had multivisceral, liver-intestinal, or isolated intestinal grafts. Recipients uniformly received anti-thymocyte globulin induction, followed by tacrolimus and steroids for roughly three years.

V gave up 3 bases and J gave up 5 bases, with 7 bases separating them. This CDR3 is 13 amino acids long. Study-level results: GvH clones turned up in recipient marrow; some had shown up first in ileum or blood.

Specimen: unstimulated CD4+ T cells sorted from spleen or lymph node cells, collected before intestinal transplant. This chain connects TRBV23-1 to TRBJ2-2, with unresolved D. TRBV23-1 carries the ORF label, with uncertain function. The sequence derives from a human donor who received an intestinal transplant. The CDR3 is CASSHPRTGELFF. CDR3 in DNA: TGCGCCAGCAGTCACCCCCGGACCGGGGAGCTGTTTTTT.